This passage covers 32 T cell receptor beta chains from one sample sequenced in a study of T-cell memory formation after mild COVID-19. TCRdb reanalysed the 5' RACE reads using MiXCR and keeps one entry per CDR3 protein. The sample has roughly 310,000 distinct CDR3 sequences; approximately 15% are singletons. Sequencing was done on a sample of PBMCs or a T cell subset sorted from them (not recorded which). These receptors were obtained from a man between 18 and 35 years old who had mild COVID-19 (a few samples of this study predate the infection). Cell type and time point are not known.

This clonotype turned up a few times. The chain employs TRBV12-3 or TRBV12-4 and TRBJ1-5; D gene ambiguous. This CDR3 is 13 amino acids long. V was clipped by 5 bases and J by 10 bases, with 15 bases between them. CDR3 sequence (DNA): TGTGCCAGCAGTCCCCGGACCAGTCATCCCCAGCATTTT. It is translated as CASSPRTSHPQHF.

This clonotype has just a few counts. The chain carries TRBV5-5 and TRBJ2-7; 10 bases fit TRBD2. The CDR3 sequence is 14 residues long. V trimming: 3 bases; J trimming: 3 bases; junction bases outside the gene matches: 3. Germline V gene data show CDR1 as SGHKS and CDR2 as YYEKEE (reference sequence). CDR3 amino acids: CASSYLAGDYEQYF. The DNA for the CDR3 is TGTGCCAGCAGCTATCTAGCGGGGGACTACGAGCAGTACTTC.

The chain joins TRBV6-1 to TRBJ2-3; the D call may be TRBD1 or TRBD2 (5 bases each). V gave up 1 base and J gave up 3 bases, with 11 bases separating them. Germline V gene sequence: CDR1 MNHNS, CDR2 SASEGT. This CDR3 spans 15 amino acids. In DNA form, the CDR3 reads TGTGCCAGCAGTGAAGGGGGCACGGGGACAGATACGCAGTATTTT. Translation: CASSEGGTGTDTQYF.

Only a few counts were recorded for this clonotype. This rearrangement joins TRBV6-2 or TRBV6-3 to TRBJ2-2; perhaps D is TRBD1 or TRBD2 (5 bases each). Germline V gene sequence: CDR1 MNHEY, CDR2 SVGEGT. The germline V and J ends were trimmed by 2 bases and 5 bases, with 18 bases remaining between them. The CDR3 length is 17 residues. CDR3 in amino acids: CASSYPLQGARTGELFF. The DNA for the CDR3 is TGTGCCAGCAGTTACCCCCTCCAGGGAGCAAGGACCGGGGAGCTGTTTTTT.

V is TRBV20-1 and J is TRBJ2-3; 8 nucleotides agree with TRBD2. V was clipped by 8 bases and J by 4 bases; unmatched bases: 8. The germline gives CDR1 DFQATT, CDR2 SNEGSKA (reference sequence). CDR3 length equals 13 residues. The CDR3 nucleotides read TGCAGTACTCCGGGGGGGCTGTCAGATACGCAGTATTTT. It codes for CSTPGGLSDTQYF.

The chain couples TRBV5-1 to TRBJ1-4, with D hard to call. The CDR3 is 14 residues long. Trimming removed 0 bases from V and 11 bases from J, with 14 bases in between. Per germline, CDR1 SGHRS and CDR2 YFSETQ. For the CDR3, the DNA is TGCGCCAGCAGCTTGGAAGACACCCGTACGAAACTGTTTTTT. As protein: CASSLEDTRTKLFF. Filled out from reference TRBV5-1 and TRBJ1-4, the complete variable domain reads KAGVTQTPRYLIKTRGQQVTLSCSPISGHRSVSWYQQTPGQGLQFLFEYFSETQRNKGNFPGRFSGRQFSNSRSEMNVSTLELGDSALYLCASSLEDTRTKLFFGSGTQLSVL.

This clonotype was picked up a small number of times. The chain has TRBV2 and TRBJ2-3, with D tentatively TRBD1 (6 bases). V was trimmed by 2 bases and J by 2 bases, leaving 11 bases between them. Germline V gives CDR1 SNHLY, CDR2 FYNNEI. This CDR3 has 15 residues. The CDR3 protein is CASSERRGSTDTQYF. The CDR3 nucleotides are TGTGCCAGCAGTGAACGCAGGGGTTCCACAGATACGCAGTATTTT.

This clonotype was observed a few times. The chain recombines TRBV5-6 with TRBJ1-5, with TRBD1 matching 12 bases. V was pared by 3 bases and J by 11 bases, with 3 bases of the junction left unmatched. Germline lookup yields CDR1 SGHDT and CDR2 YYEEEE. The CDR3 totals 13 residues. CDR3 amino acids: CASSYGTGGTQHF. The DNA of the CDR3 is TGTGCCAGCAGCTACGGGACAGGGGGCACCCAGCATTTT.

The table lists this clonotype with a few counts. This CDR3 reads CASSQGDRANSPLHF. The CDR3 bases are TGCGCCAGCAGCCAAGGAGACAGGGCTAATTCACCCCTCCACTTT. The chain uses TRBV4-3 and TRBJ1-6, with TRBD1 identical over 7 bases. There are 15 residues in the CDR3. The V segment lost 1 base and the J segment 6 bases; nucleotides outside the gene matches: 3. Germline V gives CDR1 LGHNA, CDR2 YSLEER.

This clonotype was found many times. V gene TRBV5-1 combines with J gene TRBJ2-1; 12 bases align to TRBD2. Trimming at V came to 0 bases and at J to 0 bases, leaving 10 bases not matched to a gene. Germline-derived CDR1 and CDR2 are SGHRS and YFSETQ. The CDR3 extends over 20 amino acids. The CDR3 region is CASSLVSSGGAFSSYNEQFF. In DNA form, the CDR3 reads TGCGCCAGCAGCTTGGTATCTAGCGGGGGGGCTTTTAGCTCCTACAATGAGCAGTTCTTC.

This chain uses TRBV7-2 with TRBJ2-3; 10 bases fit TRBD2. V lost 2 bases to trimming and J lost 1 base; unmatched junction nucleotides: 3. Germline V gene data show CDR1 as SGHTA and CDR2 as FQGNSA. The CDR3 covers 16 residues. The CDR3 DNA is TGTGCCAGCAGCTTATTAGCGGGGGGTGGCACAGATACGCAGTATTTT. It encodes CASSLLAGGGTDTQYF.

This sequence joins TRBV20-1 and TRBJ2-5, with unresolved D. The germline gives CDR1 DFQATT, CDR2 SNEGSKA (reference sequence). Trimming removed 2 bases from V and 5 bases from J, with 3 bases in between. CDR3 length: 10 residues. This CDR3 reads CSARWETQYF. CDR3 in DNA: TGCAGTGCTAGATGGGAGACCCAGTACTTC.

This clonotype was seen only once. The J gene is TRBJ1-2, the V gene TRBV5-1, with 12 bases lining up with TRBD1. The length of the CDR3 is 16 residues. Germline V gene lookup returns CDR1 SGHRS and CDR2 YFSETQ. Germline trimming cut 3 bases from V and 7 bases from J; bases unmatched to any gene: 10. The CDR3 region is CASSSTTGQGAGGYTF. The CDR3 region has the DNA TGCGCCAGCAGCTCTACAACGGGACAGGGGGCGGGTGGCTACACCTTC.

This clonotype was observed a handful of times. The chain uses TRBV4-1 and TRBJ2-7; the match to TRBD2 covers 8 bases. CDR3 length: 15 residues. V was clipped by 4 bases and J by 6 bases; unmatched bases: 11. Per the germline V gene, CDR1 is MGHRA and CDR2 is YSYEKL. The CDR3 loop is CASSPGERGRLEQYF. Written as DNA, the CDR3 is TGCGCCAGCAGCCCTGGAGAGCGGGGGCGCCTCGAGCAGTACTTC.

This clonotype has a handful of counts. The chain recombines TRBV5-1 with TRBJ2-2; D is tentatively TRBD1 or TRBD2 (6 bases each). V dropped 3 bases and J dropped 6 bases, with 18 bases sitting between them. Germline CDR1 reads SGHRS; CDR2 reads YFSETQ. The CDR3 consists of 16 residues. The DNA for the CDR3 is TGCGCCAGCAGCTCGGGGGACACCTTCTCCCCCGGGGAGCTGTTTTTT. Its protein product is CASSSGDTFSPGELFF. The variable domain in full, with the rest retrieved from reference TRBV5-1 and TRBJ2-2, is KAGVTQTPRYLIKTRGQQVTLSCSPISGHRSVSWYQQTPGQGLQFLFEYFSETQRNKGNFPGRFSGRQFSNSRSEMNVSTLELGDSALYLCASSSGDTFSPGELFFGEGSRLTVL.

The genes are TRBV11-3 and TRBJ1-1; 7 nucleotides match TRBD1. Per the germline V gene, CDR1 is SGHNT and CDR2 is YENEEA. The ends lost 1 base at V and 0 bases at J; junction bases unmatched: 2. The length of the CDR3 is 15 residues. The CDR3 region is CASSLAGQMNTEAFF. DNA for the CDR3: TGTGCCAGCAGCTTAGCGGGACAGATGAACACTGAAGCTTTCTTT.

This clonotype was seen many times. The chain carries TRBV5-1 and TRBJ2-7; 7 nucleotides match TRBD1. Germline V gene sequence: CDR1 SGHRS, CDR2 YFSETQ. The CDR3 length is 14 residues. V lost 4 bases to trimming and J lost 0 bases; unmatched junction nucleotides: 4. The CDR3 DNA reads as TGCGCCAGCAGCGCAGGGGGTATCTCCTACGAGCAGTACTTC. Residues: CASSAGGISYEQYF.

The CDR3 bases are TGTGCCAGCAGCCCCCCTATGACCGATGAGCAGTTCTTC. Translated: CASSPPMTDEQFF. The V gene is TRBV7-2, the J gene TRBJ2-1; D unclear. V gave up 5 bases and J gave up 8 bases, with 13 bases separating them. This CDR3 has 13 amino acids. Germline V gene lookup returns CDR1 SGHTA and CDR2 FQGNSA.

There are a few counts of this clonotype. The chain joins TRBV12-3 or TRBV12-4 to TRBJ2-2; maybe TRBD1 (5 bases). Trimming shortened V by 5 bases and J by 1 base, and 8 bases separated the two germline ends. There are 14 residues in the CDR3. CDR3 in DNA: TGTGCCAGCAGTCAAACAGGGAACACCGGGGAGCTGTTTTTT. Its protein is CASSQTGNTGELFF.

In its sample, this clonotype was seen a few times. This chain connects TRBV12-3 or TRBV12-4 to TRBJ2-4; D remains unclear. Deletions cut 5 bases from V and 0 bases from J, with 14 bases between. The CDR3 runs 16 residues. The CDR3 bases are TGTGCCAGCAGTCGACACGAAACCGTAGCCAAAAACATTCAGTACTTC. Translating it yields CASSRHETVAKNIQYF.

This clonotype has only a few counts. The genes are TRBV27 and TRBJ2-7; D is tentatively TRBD1 or TRBD2 (5 bases each). Between the trimmed V and J ends, which lost 5 bases and 2 bases, there was a span of 10 bases. Germline CDR1 MNHEY, CDR2 SMNVEV (reference sequence). This CDR3 is 13 amino acids long. The CDR3 here is CASSRTGPYEQYF. DNA of the CDR3: TGTGCCAGCAGTCGGACGGGGCCCTACGAGCAGTACTTC.

The CDR3 nucleotides are TGTGCCAGCAGCCCTGGGCGCGAAAACATTCAGTACTTC. Residues: CASSPGRENIQYF. This chain links TRBV11-2 with TRBJ2-4; D is unresolved. In germline, CDR1 is SGHAT, CDR2 FQNNGV. The CDR3 spans 13 residues. The V end lost 5 bases, the J end lost 5 bases, and 10 bases lay between the germline ends.

V usage is TRBV7-9 and J usage is TRBJ2-5; 9 bases map to TRBD2. After removal of 4 bases from V and 2 bases from J, the junction contained 5 bases not matched to a gene. Germline V gives CDR1 SEHNR, CDR2 FQNEAQ (reference sequence). This CDR3 comprises 15 residues. CDR3 amino acids: CASSSTSGEQETQYF. The CDR3 region has the DNA TGTGCCAGCAGCTCGACTAGCGGAGAACAAGAGACCCAGTACTTC.

The CDR3 bases are TGTGCCATCAGTCCTCCTCTTGGACAGGGGGCTACTAACACCGGGGAGCTGTTTTTT. Protein: CAISPPLGQGATNTGELFF. This chain uses TRBV10-3 with TRBJ2-2; 11 bases map to TRBD1. This CDR3 is built from 19 residues. J was trimmed by 2 bases and V by 5 bases; bases with no gene match: 13. Germline-derived CDR1 and CDR2 are ENHRY and SYGVKD.

The V gene is TRBV12-5, the J gene TRBJ2-1, with D possibly matching TRBD2 (6 bases). V was cut by 1 base and J by 3 bases, with 19 bases left in between. CDR3 length: 18 amino acids. Germline V lookup: CDR1 LGHNT, CDR2 FRNRAP. CDR3 nucleotide sequence: TGTGCTAGTGGTTTGGCCCAGTTTGGGGGGAGGCTCTACAATGAGCAGTTCTTC. It yields the protein CASGLAQFGGRLYNEQFF.

The V gene is TRBV12-3 or TRBV12-4, the J gene TRBJ1-4; D call uncertain. V lost 8 bases, J lost 4 bases, and 11 bases lay in between. This CDR3 contains 13 residues. The CDR3 sequence is CASQPLFNEKLFF. The DNA for the CDR3 is TGTGCCAGCCAGCCCTTGTTTAATGAAAAACTGTTTTTT.

This clonotype was detected ten times or more. The chain links TRBV5-1 to TRBJ2-1; a weak D match, TRBD2 (5 bases). This CDR3 region has 16 residues. V lost 1 base and J 9 bases, leaving 20 bases between the germline ends. Looked up from germline, CDR1 is SGHRS and CDR2 is YFSETQ. The CDR3 is CASSLFARPGVGEQFF. The CDR3 region has the DNA TGCGCCAGCAGCTTGTTCGCTCGTCCCGGGGTAGGTGAGCAGTTCTTC.

This chain links TRBV6-5 with TRBJ2-5; 9 bases are a match to TRBD2. The CDR3 runs 16 residues. The germline gives CDR1 MNHEY, CDR2 SVGAGI. The J segment lost 1 base and the V segment lost 2 bases, leaving 5 bases of the junction unmatched. The CDR3 nucleotides read TGTGCCAGCAGTTACGGTAGCGGGGGTTCCCAAGAGACCCAGTACTTC. Its protein is CASSYGSGGSQETQYF.

A few counts support this clonotype. The chain combines TRBV3-1 with TRBJ1-6; D ambiguous. V lost 3 bases to trimming and J lost 7 bases, with 10 bases between them. Germline CDR1 reads LGHDT; CDR2 reads YNNKEL (reference sequence). CDR3 length: 14 amino acids. The CDR3 loop reads CASSQRHRNSPLHF. The CDR3 DNA reads TGTGCCAGCAGCCAGCGACACCGAAATTCACCCCTCCACTTT.

The genes are TRBV20-1 and TRBJ2-1; the match to TRBD2 covers 7 bases. This CDR3 contains 14 residues. The V segment lost 5 bases and the J segment 2 bases; nucleotides outside the gene matches: 6. Germline V gene data show CDR1 as DFQATT and CDR2 as SNEGSKA (reference sequence). CDR3 coding DNA: TGCAGTGCTTTCGGGGGGTCGACCTACAATGAGCAGTTCTTC. Its translation is CSAFGGSTYNEQFF.

This clonotype was counted only a few times. The V gene is TRBV29-1, the J gene TRBJ1-1; possibly TRBD1 for D (6 bases). CDR1 and CDR2 from the germline V gene are SQVTM and ANQGSEA. V dropped 7 bases and J dropped 2 bases, with 14 bases sitting between them. The CDR3 is made up of 13 amino acids. The DNA of the CDR3 is TGCAGCGGCATCCGGGACACAAACACTGAAGCTTTCTTT. It codes for CSGIRDTNTEAFF.

This clonotype occurred a few times. This chain connects TRBV29-1 to TRBJ2-7; 7 positions match TRBD2. Germline-derived CDR1 and CDR2 are SQVTM and ANQGSEA. This CDR3 is 10 amino acids long. Trimming at V came to 5 bases and at J to 6 bases, leaving 1 base not matched to a gene. The CDR3 DNA sequence: TGCAGCGTTTGGGGGGGCGAGCAGTACGTC. Amino acid sequence: CSVWGGEQYV.